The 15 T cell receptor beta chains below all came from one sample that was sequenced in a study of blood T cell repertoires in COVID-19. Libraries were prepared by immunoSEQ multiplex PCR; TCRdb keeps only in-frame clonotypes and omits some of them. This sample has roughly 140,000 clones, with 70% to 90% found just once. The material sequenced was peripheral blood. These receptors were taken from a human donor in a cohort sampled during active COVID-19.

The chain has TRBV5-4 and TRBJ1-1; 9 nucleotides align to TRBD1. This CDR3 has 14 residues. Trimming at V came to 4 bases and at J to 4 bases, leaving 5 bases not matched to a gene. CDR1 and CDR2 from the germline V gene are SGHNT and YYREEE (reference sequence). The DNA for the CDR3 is TGTGCCAGCAGCGGGACAGGGCCCACCACTGAAGCTTTCTTT. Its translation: CASSGTGPTTEAFF. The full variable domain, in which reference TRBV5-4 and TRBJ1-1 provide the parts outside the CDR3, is ETGVTQSPTHLIKTRGQQVTLRCSSQSGHNTVSWYQQALGQGPQFIFQYYREEENGRGNFPPRFSGLQFPNYSSELNVNALELDDSALYLCASSGTGPTTEAFFGQGTRLTVV.

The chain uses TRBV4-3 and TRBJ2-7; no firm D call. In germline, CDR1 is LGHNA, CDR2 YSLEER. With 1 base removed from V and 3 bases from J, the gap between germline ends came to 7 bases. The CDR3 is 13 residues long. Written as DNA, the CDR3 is TGCGCCAGCAGCCAAGCACAGTTCTACGAGCAGTACTTC. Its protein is CASSQAQFYEQYF.

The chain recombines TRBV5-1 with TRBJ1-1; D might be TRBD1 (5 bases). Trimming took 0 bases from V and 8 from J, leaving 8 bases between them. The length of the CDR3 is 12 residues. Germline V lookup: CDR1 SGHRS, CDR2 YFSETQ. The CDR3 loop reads CASSLGQNEAFF. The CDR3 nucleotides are TGCGCCAGCAGCTTGGGACAGAACGAAGCTTTCTTT.

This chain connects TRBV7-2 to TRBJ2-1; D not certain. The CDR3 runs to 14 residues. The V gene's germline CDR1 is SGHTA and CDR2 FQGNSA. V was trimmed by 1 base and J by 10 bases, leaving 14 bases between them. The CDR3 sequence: CASSLGGIGSEQFF. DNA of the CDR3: TGTGCCAGCAGCTTAGGAGGCATAGGTTCCGAGCAGTTCTTC. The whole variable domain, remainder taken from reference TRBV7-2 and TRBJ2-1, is GAGVSQSPSNKVTEKGKDVELRCDPISGHTALYWYRQSLGQGLEFLIYFQGNSAPDKSGLPSDRFSAERTGGSVSTLTIQRTQQEDSAVYLCASSLGGIGSEQFFGPGTRLTVL.

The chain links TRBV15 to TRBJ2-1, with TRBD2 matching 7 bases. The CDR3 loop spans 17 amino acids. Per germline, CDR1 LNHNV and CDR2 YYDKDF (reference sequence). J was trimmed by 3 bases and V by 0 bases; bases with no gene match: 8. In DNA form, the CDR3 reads TGTGCCACCAGCAGAGAGATGGGGGGAGGGTACTACAATGAGCAGTTCTTC. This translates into CATSREMGGGYYNEQFF. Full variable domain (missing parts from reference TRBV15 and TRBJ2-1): DAMVIQNPRYQVTQFGKPVTLSCSQTLNHNVMYWYQQKSSQAPKLLFHYYDKDFNNEADTPDNFQSRRPNTSFCFLDIRSPGLGDTAMYLCATSREMGGGYYNEQFFGPGTRLTVL.

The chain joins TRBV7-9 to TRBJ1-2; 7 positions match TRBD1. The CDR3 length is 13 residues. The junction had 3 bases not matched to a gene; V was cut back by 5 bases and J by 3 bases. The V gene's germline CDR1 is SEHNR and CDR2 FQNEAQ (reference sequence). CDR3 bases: TGTGCCAGCAGCCAAACAGGGGACTATGGCTACACCTTC. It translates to CASSQTGDYGYTF.

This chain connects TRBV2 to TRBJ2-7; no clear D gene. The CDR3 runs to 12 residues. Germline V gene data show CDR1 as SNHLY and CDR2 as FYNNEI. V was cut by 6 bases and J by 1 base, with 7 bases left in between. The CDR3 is CASSPRSYEQYF. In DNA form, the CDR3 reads TGTGCCAGCAGCCCTCGGTCCTACGAGCAGTACTTC. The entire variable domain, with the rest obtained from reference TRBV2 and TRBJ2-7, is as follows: EPEVTQTPSHQVTQMGQEVILRCVPISNHLYFYWYRQILGQKVEFLVSFYNNEISEKSEIFDDQFSVERPDGSNFTLKIRSTKLEDSAMYFCASSPRSYEQYFGPGTRLTVT.

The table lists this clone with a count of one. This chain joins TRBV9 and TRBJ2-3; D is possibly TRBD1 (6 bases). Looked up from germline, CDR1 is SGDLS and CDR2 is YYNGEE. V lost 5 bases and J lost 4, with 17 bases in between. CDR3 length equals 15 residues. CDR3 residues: CASSGGRAAADTQYF. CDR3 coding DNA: TGTGCCAGCAGTGGGGGCAGGGCAGCGGCAGATACGCAGTATTTT.

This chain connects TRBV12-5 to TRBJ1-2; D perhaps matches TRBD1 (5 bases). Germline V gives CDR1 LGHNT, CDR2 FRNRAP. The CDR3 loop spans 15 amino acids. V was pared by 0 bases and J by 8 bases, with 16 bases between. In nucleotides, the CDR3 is TGTGCTAGTGGTTTGGTAGGGGCAGGACATAAAGGCTACACCTTC. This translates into CASGLVGAGHKGYTF.

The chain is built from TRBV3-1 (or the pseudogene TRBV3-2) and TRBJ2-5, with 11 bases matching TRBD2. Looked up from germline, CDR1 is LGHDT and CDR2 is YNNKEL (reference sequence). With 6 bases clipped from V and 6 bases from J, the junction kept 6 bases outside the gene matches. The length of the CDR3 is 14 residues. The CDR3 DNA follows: TGTGCCAGCAGATCCACTAGCGGGGGCCAGACCCAGTACTTC. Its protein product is CASRSTSGGQTQYF.

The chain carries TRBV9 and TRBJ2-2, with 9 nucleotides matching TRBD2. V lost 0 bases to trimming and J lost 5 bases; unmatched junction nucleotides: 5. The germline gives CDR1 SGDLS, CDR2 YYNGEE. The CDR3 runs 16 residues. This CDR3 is CASSVAPGLATGELFF. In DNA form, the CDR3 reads TGTGCCAGCAGCGTAGCACCGGGACTAGCAACCGGGGAGCTGTTTTTT.

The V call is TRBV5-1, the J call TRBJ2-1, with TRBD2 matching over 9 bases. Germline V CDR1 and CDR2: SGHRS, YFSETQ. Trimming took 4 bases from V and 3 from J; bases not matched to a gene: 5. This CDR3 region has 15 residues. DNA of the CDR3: TGCGCCAGCAGCCCAGGACTAGCGCACTACAATGAGCAGTTCTTC. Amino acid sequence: CASSPGLAHYNEQFF.

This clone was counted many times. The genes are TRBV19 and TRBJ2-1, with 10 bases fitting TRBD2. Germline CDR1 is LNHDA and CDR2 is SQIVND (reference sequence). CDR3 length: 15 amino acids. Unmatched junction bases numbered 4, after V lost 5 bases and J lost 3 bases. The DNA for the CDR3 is TGTGCCAGTAGTCTAACTAGCGGGGACTACAATGAGCAGTTCTTC. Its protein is CASSLTSGDYNEQFF.

CDR3 in DNA: TGTGCCACCAGCAGAAGGGGTATCAGCACAGATACGCAGTATTTT. It codes for CATSRRGISTDTQYF. The V call is TRBV15, the J call TRBJ2-3; D is possibly TRBD1 (5 bases). The germline V gene encodes CDR1 LNHNV and CDR2 YYDKDF (reference sequence). Trimming removed 2 bases at V and 0 bases at J, with 9 bases between. This CDR3 is 15 amino acids long.

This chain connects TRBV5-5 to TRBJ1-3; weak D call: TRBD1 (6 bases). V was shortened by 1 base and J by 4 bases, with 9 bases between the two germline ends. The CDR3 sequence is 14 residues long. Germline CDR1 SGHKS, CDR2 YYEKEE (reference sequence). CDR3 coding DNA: TGTGCCAGCAGCTTGTTCAGGGGCGGAAACACCATATATTTT. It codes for CASSLFRGGNTIYF.